This T cell receptor beta chain originates from a study of Ad26.COV2.S vaccination and SARS-CoV-2 variants. Only in-frame clones appear in the TCRdb table, and some are missing; sequencing was by immunoSEQ multiplex PCR. The sample comprises a few hundred thousand clones, around 89% of which are singletons, and approximately 1.9% rests with the top ten. Sample treatment: about 20 received Ad26.COV2.S at low or high dose, single or two shots; a few received placebo; per-sample allocation not given. Following the first vaccine or placebo injection, samples were taken on day 63. Vaccination employed an Ad26 vector expressing the Wuhan-strain SARS-CoV-2 spike. Trimming left V 2 bases short and J 4 bases short, with 11 bases between. Looked up from germline, CDR1 is MGHDK and CDR2 is SYGVNS. The CDR3 length is 14 residues.

The TCR comes from a person aged 18 to 59 who received the Ad26.COV2.S COVID-19 vaccine or a placebo. The V gene is TRBV25-1, the J gene TRBJ1-1, with D hard to call. This specimen was peripheral blood, taken in a trial of Ad26.COV2.S vaccine versus placebo. The CDR3 DNA reads as TGTGCCAGCAGTGAAGCCGGGCCGAGCACTGAAGCTTTCTTT. Protein sequence: CASSEAGPSTEAFF. The full variable domain, rest sourced from reference TRBV25-1 and TRBJ1-1, is EADIYQTPRYLVIGTGKKITLECSQTMGHDKMYWYQQDPGMELHLIHYSYGVNSTEKGDLSSESTVSRIRTEHFPLTLESARPSHTSQYLCASSEAGPSTEAFFGQGTRLTVV.